The present TCR beta chain was sequenced within a study of T cells in Graves' hyperthyroidism and ophthalmopathy. Study-wide findings and caveats: A model using 13 V-J features told ophthalmopathy apart from stable hyperthyroidism.

Amplified regions were TCR beta CDR3 sequences from RNA transcripts. The TCR CDR3 first-round RT-PCR relied on the HTBI primer set. TCRdb recomputed calls from the multiplex PCR reads with MiXCR, one row per CDR3 protein. Of hundreds of thousands of distinct CDR3 sequences listed, about 15% were seen once; the top ten hold about 9.4%. There are many counts of this clonotype. Its cognate antigen is unknown. Newly diagnosed hyperthyroidism patients aged 18 to 65 years had disease lasting under 2 months. Lactation, pregnancy, other autoimmune disease or uncontrolled infection excluded patients. PBMCs were obtained from approximately 10 ml fresh peripheral blood. The V and J ends lost 0 bases and 7 bases respectively, with 7 bases between them. Germline values: CDR1 DFQATT, CDR2 SNEGSKA (reference sequence). This CDR3 comprises 12 residues.

The chain carries TRBV20-1 and TRBJ1-5; TRBD1 is a possible D gene (5 bases). This sequence was found in a woman between 18 and 29 years old with Graves' hyperthyroidism. The sequenced sample consisted of blood. The CDR3 here is CSAREGRQPQHF. The CDR3 DNA reads TGCAGTGCTAGAGAGGGACGACAGCCCCAGCATTTT.